What follows are 20 T cell receptor beta chains derived from one specimen sequenced in a study. In TCRdb, the 5' RACE reads were re-called with MiXCR into one record per CDR3 protein. Here the sample spans 25,000 to 40,000 distinct CDR3 sequences, roughly a quarter being singletons. Material: memory CD4+ T cells sorted from blood. Subset: memory CD4+ T cells, CD4+CD45RO+CD25-. These receptors all stem from a female donor with breast cancer.

This clonotype was seen many times. The chain employs TRBV7-3 and TRBJ2-7, with 7 bases that match TRBD2. Germline assignment: CDR1 SGHTA and CDR2 FQGTGA. This CDR3 is built from 13 residues. The ends lost 4 bases at V and 5 bases at J; junction bases unmatched: 5. Written as DNA, the CDR3 is TGTGCCAGCAGCTGGATGAGCGGGAACGAGCAGTACTTC. As protein: CASSWMSGNEQYF.

There are a few counts of this clonotype. This chain connects TRBV12-3 or TRBV12-4 to TRBJ2-1; tentatively, D is TRBD1 (5 bases). This CDR3 spans 13 amino acids. The ends were cut back, 6 bases at V and 8 bases at J, with 14 bases in the middle. The CDR3 loop is CASSLWQGDEQFF. CDR3 DNA sequence: TGTGCCAGCAGCCTCTGGCAGGGCGATGAGCAGTTCTTC.

The chain is built from TRBV20-1 and TRBJ2-7; TRBD1 agrees at 9 bases. This CDR3 region has 15 residues. After removal of 3 bases from V and 0 bases from J, the junction contained 6 bases not matched to a gene. Germline V gene lookup returns CDR1 DFQATT and CDR2 SNEGSKA (reference sequence). The CDR3 is CSASDGTGTSYEQYF. As DNA, the CDR3 is TGCAGTGCTAGCGACGGGACAGGGACCTCCTACGAGCAGTACTTC.

This clonotype was observed a handful of times. The genes are TRBV12-3 or TRBV12-4 and TRBJ1-2, with D hard to call. The CDR3 sequence is 13 residues long. Deletions cut 3 bases from V and 8 bases from J, with 13 bases between. In DNA, the CDR3 is TGTGCCAGCAGTTTGGCATCGATAGGGGGCTACACCTTC. Amino acid sequence: CASSLASIGGYTF.

This clonotype has just a few counts. This chain's CDR3 is CASSSLGGKNTGELFF. The DNA of the CDR3 is TGTGCCAGCAGCTCCCTTGGCGGGAAAAACACCGGGGAGCTGTTTTTT. The V gene is TRBV7-6, the J gene TRBJ2-2; a weak D match, TRBD2 (6 bases). With 4 bases removed from V and 2 bases from J, the gap between germline ends came to 14 bases. The CDR3 sequence is 16 residues long. CDR1 is SGHVS, CDR2 FNYEAQ, per germline.

The sample holds a few counts of this clonotype. V gene TRBV5-5 combines with J gene TRBJ2-7; D is tentatively TRBD1 or TRBD2 (5 bases each). Trimming removed 4 bases from V and 1 base from J, with 18 bases in between. The CDR3 extends over 16 amino acids. Germline V lookup: CDR1 SGHKS, CDR2 YYEKEE (reference sequence). The CDR3 reads CASSLFGVRDSYEQYF. Here the CDR3 DNA reads TGTGCCAGCAGCCTATTCGGGGTCAGGGATTCCTACGAGCAGTACTTC.

The chain is built from TRBV6-5 and TRBJ2-1; no clear D. The CDR3 sequence is 13 residues long. Germline V gene lookup returns CDR1 MNHEY and CDR2 SVGAGI. V was pared by 2 bases and J by 4 bases, with 6 bases between. CDR3 DNA: TGTGCCAGCAGTTACGGCGGATACAATGAGCAGTTCTTC. Protein: CASSYGGYNEQFF.

The V call is TRBV29-1, the J call TRBJ1-5, with 7 bases lining up with TRBD1. CDR3 size: 13 residues. The trim removed 6 bases at V and 7 bases at J, leaving 9 bases unmatched. From germline, CDR1 is SQVTM and CDR2 ANQGSEA. CDR3 region: CSVAGQVGQPQHF. The CDR3 DNA reads as TGCAGCGTGGCCGGACAGGTGGGGCAGCCCCAGCATTTT.

There are a few counts of this clonotype. CDR3 DNA: TGTGCCAGCCCCCCGGACAGGGGGCATACTATAACGAACACCGGGGAGCTGTTTTTT. Protein sequence: CASPPDRGHTITNTGELFF. J is TRBJ2-2 and V is TRBV28, with 11 bases aligning to TRBD1. The length of the CDR3 is 19 residues. V lost 8 bases to trimming and J lost 0 bases; unmatched junction nucleotides: 14. The V gene's germline CDR1 is MDHEN and CDR2 SYDVKM.

This clonotype was seen at least ten times. The rearrangement joins TRBV12-3 or TRBV12-4 to TRBJ2-2; maybe TRBD1 (7 bases). V lost 5 bases and J 5 bases, leaving 15 bases between the germline ends. The CDR3 is 15 amino acids. Here the CDR3 DNA reads TGTGCCAGCAGTCCGCAGGGGGGTATGACCGGGGAGCTGTTTTTT. It yields the protein CASSPQGGMTGELFF.

Ten or more counts support this clonotype. V usage is TRBV6-1 and J usage is TRBJ1-2, with TRBD1 matching 8 bases. Unmatched junction bases numbered 19, after V lost 6 bases and J lost 7 bases. In germline, CDR1 is MNHNS, CDR2 SASEGT. There are 17 residues in the CDR3. CDR3 nucleotide sequence: TGTGCCAGCAGCCCTTCCCCCGCTCCAGGGGGCGCGAGTGGCTACACCTTC. It specifies CASSPSPAPGGASGYTF.

Here the CDR3 DNA reads TGTGCCAGCAGTGTTCAGTCCGTTAACACTGAAGCTTTCTTT. It yields the protein CASSVQSVNTEAFF. V gene TRBV6-1 combines with J gene TRBJ1-1; D is ambiguous. There are 14 residues in the CDR3. V shed 4 bases and J shed 2 bases, with 11 bases lying between them. The germline gives CDR1 MNHNS, CDR2 SASEGT.

Many counts were recorded for this clonotype. V gene TRBV5-1 combines with J gene TRBJ2-5, with no clear D. Germline loops: CDR1 SGHRS, CDR2 YFSETQ. The V gene lost 5 bases and the J gene lost 4 bases, with 18 bases spanning the gap. CDR3 length equals 15 residues. In nucleotides, the CDR3 is TGCGCCAGCAGAGAAGGGATTCCCCTAAGAGAGACCCAGTACTTC. Its protein product is CASREGIPLRETQYF.

The sample holds many counts of this clonotype. The CDR3: CSVEGRGTGELFF. DNA for the CDR3: TGCAGCGTTGAAGGCAGGGGGACCGGGGAGCTGTTTTTT. The chain employs TRBV29-1 and TRBJ2-2; 7 bases are a match to TRBD1. V was clipped by 1 base and J by 5 bases; unmatched bases: 1. CDR1 and CDR2 (germline): SQVTM, ANQGSEA. The CDR3 is 13 residues long.

V gene TRBV11-2 combines with J gene TRBJ2-7, with D perhaps TRBD1 (5 bases). The CDR3 has 15 amino acids. Trimming removed 5 bases at V and 1 base at J, with 15 bases between. CDR1 SGHAT and CDR2 FQNNGV come from the germline V gene. The CDR3 DNA reads TGTGCCAGCAGCCTAAGTCCGAGACAGTCCTACGAGCAGTACTTC. Protein: CASSLSPRQSYEQYF. Complete variable domain (other parts from reference TRBV11-2 and TRBJ2-7): EAGVAQSPRYKIIEKRQSVAFWCNPISGHATLYWYQQILGQGPKLLIQFQNNGVVDDSQLPKDRFSAERLKGVDSTLKIQPAKLEDSAVYLCASSLSPRQSYEQYFGPGTRLTVT.

On this clonotype: This could be a read error, since a much larger clone is one nucleotide away. The gene calls are TRBV9 and TRBJ2-7, with TRBD1 identical over 9 bases. CDR1 is SGDLS, CDR2 YYNGEE, per germline. The CDR3 is made up of 15 amino acids. Losses at the gene ends were 3 bases for V and 3 bases for J; bases not matched to a gene: 7. The DNA for the CDR3 is TGTGCCAGCAGCGGAACGGGACAGGGTAACTACGAGCAGTACTTC. This translates into CASSGTGQGNYEQYF.

The chain links TRBV2 to TRBJ2-1; the match to TRBD1 covers 12 bases. From germline, CDR1 is SNHLY and CDR2 FYNNEI. The V segment lost 11 bases and the J segment 6 bases; nucleotides outside the gene matches: 11. The CDR3 is 15 amino acids. The CDR3 spells CASQSGTGGGNEQFF. DNA for the CDR3: TGTGCCTCCCAGTCAGGGACAGGGGGCGGCAATGAGCAGTTCTTC. Using reference TRBV2 and TRBJ2-1 for the parts outside the CDR3, the full variable domain is EPEVTQTPSHQVTQMGQEVILRCVPISNHLYFYWYRQILGQKVEFLVSFYNNEISEKSEIFDDQFSVERPDGSNFTLKIRSTKLEDSAMYFCASQSGTGGGNEQFFGPGTRLTVL.

Note on this clonotype: A much larger clone lies a single base off, so this may be a read error. Since the CDR3 does not end with the conserved phenylalanine or tryptophan, this likely comes from a read error. The V and J genes are TRBV6-2 or TRBV6-3 and TRBJ1-6; no firm D call. Trimming cost V 2 bases and J 1 base, with 6 bases left between them. This CDR3 comprises 15 residues. The germline gives CDR1 MNHEY, CDR2 SVGEGT. The CDR3, as DNA: TGTGCCAGCAGTTACCGCGGTTCCTATAATTCACCCCTCCACTCT. This codes for CASSYRGSYNSPLHS.

This chain uses TRBV12-3 or TRBV12-4 with TRBJ1-2; D unclear. V lost 3 bases, J lost 2 bases, and 7 bases lay in between. The CDR3 runs 13 residues. CDR3 loop: CASSFQLNYGYTF. In DNA form, the CDR3 reads TGTGCCAGCAGTTTCCAGCTAAACTATGGCTACACCTTC.

This clonotype was observed many times. The chain is built from TRBV7-3 and TRBJ2-7; 10 bases are a match to TRBD1. The length of the CDR3 is 14 residues. The V gene end was trimmed by 5 bases and the J gene end by 4 bases; junction bases not matched to a gene: 5. The germline CDR1 and CDR2 sequences are SGHTA and FQGTGA. The DNA of the CDR3 is TGTGCCAGCAGCACCGGGACAGGGGAATACGAGCAGTACTTC. It yields the protein CASSTGTGEYEQYF.